Following are 23 T cell receptor beta chains from one sample sequenced in a study of T cell responses to AZD1222 COVID-19 vaccine. TCRdb's table, derived via immunoSEQ multiplex PCR, lists solely in-frame clones and lacks some. The sample carries 100,000 to 120,000 clones, about four fifths recorded once. The sequencing here drew on peripheral blood, taken on day 0 of AZD1222 vaccination. Every receptor here comes from an adult in good health.

CDR3 nucleotide sequence: TGTGCCAGCAGCTGGGGACTTACCTCCTACAATGAGCAGTTCTTC. This gives the protein CASSWGLTSYNEQFF. The chain recombines TRBV7-2 with TRBJ2-1; TRBD2 is a possible D gene (6 bases). The germline CDR1 and CDR2 sequences are SGHTA and FQGNSA. The V end was cut by 4 bases, the J end by 0 bases, with 10 bases between. The CDR3 is made up of 15 amino acids.

V is TRBV6-5 and J is TRBJ1-5; D is ambiguous. The V gene's germline CDR1 is MNHEY and CDR2 SVGAGI. V was shortened by 7 bases and J by 5 bases, with 12 bases between the two germline ends. The CDR3 contains 13 residues. In DNA, the CDR3 is TGTGCCAGCACCCCCGAATCATATCAGCCCCAGCATTTT. The encoded protein is CASTPESYQPQHF.

The gene calls are TRBV20-1 and TRBJ2-5; tentative D call: TRBD2 (7 bases). With 3 bases removed from V and 2 bases from J, the gap between germline ends came to 13 bases. The CDR3 consists of 14 residues. CDR1 is DFQATT, CDR2 SNEGSKA, per germline (reference sequence). The CDR3 DNA reads TGCAGTGCTAGTGGGGGGGCTATTCAAGAGACCCAGTACTTC. It encodes CSASGGAIQETQYF.

V and J are TRBV28 and TRBJ2-7, with D hard to call. Trimming stripped 2 bases from V and 6 bases from J, with 11 bases between. This CDR3 is built from 13 residues. Per the germline V gene, CDR1 is MDHEN and CDR2 is SYDVKM. Written as DNA, the CDR3 is TGTGCCAGCAGTTTAACCTACAAGCTCGAGCAGTACTTC. It yields the protein CASSLTYKLEQYF.

The chain links TRBV4-3 to TRBJ2-1, with 12 positions matching TRBD2. The V and J ends lost 2 bases and 10 bases, in that order; junction bases with no gene match: 9. Germline V gene data show CDR1 as LGHNA and CDR2 as YSLEER. The CDR3 contains 16 residues. CDR3 protein: CASSQTLAGGPVEQFF. The CDR3 DNA sequence: TGCGCCAGCAGCCAAACCCTAGCGGGGGGGCCGGTGGAGCAGTTCTTC.

The chain employs TRBV28 and TRBJ1-2, with TRBD1 as a possible D gene (5 bases). The V end was cut by 3 bases, the J end by 1 base, with 12 bases between. CDR3 length: 15 amino acids. CDR1 and CDR2 from the germline V gene are MDHEN and SYDVKM. CDR3 coding DNA: TGTGCCAGCAGTTTGGGGGGTTTTATTAACTATGGCTACACCTTC. It translates to CASSLGGFINYGYTF.

J is TRBJ2-5 and V is TRBV2, with no clear D. The CDR3 consists of 11 residues. V gave up 7 bases and J gave up 0 bases, with 3 bases separating them. Germline V lookup: CDR1 SNHLY, CDR2 FYNNEI. The CDR3 loop is CASTYQETQYF. CDR3 in DNA: TGTGCCAGCACCTACCAAGAGACCCAGTACTTC.

The chain combines TRBV7-6 with TRBJ1-5; D ambiguous. V dropped 1 base and J dropped 6 bases, with 7 bases sitting between them. CDR1 SGHVS and CDR2 FNYEAQ come from the germline V gene. This CDR3 has 13 amino acids. The CDR3 coding sequence is TGTGCCAGCAGCTTAGGGGAGGCTCAGCCCCAGCATTTT. It codes for CASSLGEAQPQHF.

Here the CDR3 reads CASSTSYTDTQYF. DNA for the CDR3: TGTGCCAGCAGCACCTCGTACACAGATACGCAGTATTTT. The chain combines TRBV7-2 with TRBJ2-3; D remains unclear. Germline assignment: CDR1 SGHTA and CDR2 FQGNSA. This CDR3 contains 13 residues. V lost 5 bases to trimming and J lost 2 bases, with 8 bases between them. The whole variable domain, remainder taken from reference TRBV7-2 and TRBJ2-3, is GAGVSQSPSNKVTEKGKDVELRCDPISGHTALYWYRQSLGQGLEFLIYFQGNSAPDKSGLPSDRFSAERTGGSVSTLTIQRTQQEDSAVYLCASSTSYTDTQYFGPGTRLTVL.

This sequence joins TRBV2 and TRBJ1-5; TRBD1 matches 8 bases. V lost 6 bases and J lost 2; bases outside the gene matches: 9. Germline V lookup: CDR1 SNHLY, CDR2 FYNNEI. This CDR3 is 16 amino acids long. The CDR3 here is CASRYDRGAGNQPQHF. The CDR3 coding sequence is TGTGCCAGCAGATACGACAGGGGCGCTGGCAATCAGCCCCAGCATTTT.

The genes are TRBV28 and TRBJ2-7; D is uncertain. Trimming stripped 5 bases from V and 3 bases from J, with 5 bases between. The CDR3 has 11 amino acids. Per the germline V gene, CDR1 is MDHEN and CDR2 is SYDVKM. As DNA, the CDR3 is TGTGCCAGCAGTCCAAACTACGAGCAGTACTTC. It yields the protein CASSPNYEQYF.

This clone was counted between two and nine times. The V and J genes are TRBV9 and TRBJ1-1; D remains unclear. The CDR3 consists of 12 residues. Trimming pared 10 bases from V and 4 bases from J, leaving 14 bases between. The germline V gene has CDR1 SGDLS and CDR2 YYNGEE. In DNA form, the CDR3 reads TGTGCCGGTTACTTTTGGGGCACTGAAGCTTTCTTT. Amino acid sequence: CAGYFWGTEAFF.

This clone has a single count. The chain is built from TRBV5-6 and TRBJ1-1; 8 positions agree with TRBD1. The CDR3 runs to 16 residues. Germline values: CDR1 SGHDT, CDR2 YYEEEE. With V trimmed by 4 bases and J by 5 bases, 13 bases remained unmatched. The CDR3 here is CASSPTGARWGTEAFF. In DNA form, the CDR3 reads TGTGCCAGCAGCCCGACAGGGGCCCGCTGGGGTACTGAAGCTTTCTTT.

The rearrangement uses TRBV19 and TRBJ1-3, with unresolved D. The germline V gene has CDR1 LNHDA and CDR2 SQIVND (reference sequence). The CDR3 contains 14 residues. Trimming took 4 bases from V and 5 from J, leaving 12 bases between them. This CDR3 is CASSNRERRNTIYF. The CDR3, as DNA: TGTGCCAGTAGTAACCGGGAGAGGCGAAACACCATATATTTT.

This chain links TRBV19 with TRBJ1-2, with D unresolved. Trimming removed 0 bases from V and 7 bases from J, with 12 bases in between. The CDR3 totals 14 residues. Germline CDR1 LNHDA, CDR2 SQIVND (reference sequence). In DNA form, the CDR3 reads TGTGCCAGTAGTATAGAAGGCAGCGTGAGTGGCTACACCTTC. This encodes CASSIEGSVSGYTF.

This chain connects TRBV4-3 to TRBJ2-7, with 12 bases matching TRBD2. The CDR3 has 16 residues. V shed 0 bases and J 6 bases; nucleotides not matched to a gene: 6. Looked up from germline, CDR1 is LGHNA and CDR2 is YSLEER. The CDR3: CASSQDLAGGTFEQYF. The CDR3 region has the DNA TGCGCCAGCAGCCAAGATCTAGCGGGGGGGACCTTCGAGCAGTACTTC.

CDR3 loop: CASSLGGQGASGGRYNEQFF. CDR3 sequence (DNA): TGTGCCAGCAGCTTAGGCGGACAGGGGGCTAGCGGGGGTCGATACAATGAGCAGTTCTTC. V gene TRBV7-8 combines with J gene TRBJ2-1, with D maybe TRBD1 (11 bases). CDR3 length: 20 residues. Trimming took 1 base from V and 4 from J, leaving 26 bases between them. CDR1 and CDR2 from the germline V gene are SGHVS and FQNEAQ.

The V call is TRBV7-9, the J call TRBJ1-1; D not resolved. The CDR3 totals 15 residues. CDR1 and CDR2 from the germline V gene are SEHNR and FQNEAQ (reference sequence). With 2 bases removed from V and 5 bases from J, the gap between germline ends came to 15 bases. Here the CDR3 DNA reads TGTGCCAGCAGCTTACTAGGACTCCTGGGGACTGAAGCTTTCTTT. Translating it yields CASSLLGLLGTEAFF.

The rearrangement uses TRBV19 and TRBJ2-2; D tentatively fits TRBD1 or TRBD2 (5 bases each). V lost 1 base and J lost 2, with 17 bases in between. From germline, CDR1 is LNHDA and CDR2 SQIVND (reference sequence). CDR3 size: 18 residues. The CDR3 reads CASSIGLTRGVNTGELFF. The DNA of the CDR3 is TGTGCCAGTAGTATAGGACTGACGAGGGGAGTAAACACCGGGGAGCTGTTTTTT.

The J gene is TRBJ1-1, the V gene TRBV19; the D gene is possibly TRBD1 (5 bases). Germline V gene data show CDR1 as LNHDA and CDR2 as SQIVND (reference sequence). The length of the CDR3 is 15 residues. V lost 3 bases and J 0 bases, leaving 11 bases between the germline ends. In DNA form, the CDR3 reads TGTGCCAGTAGTATCGGGAGGGGCTTGAACACTGAAGCTTTCTTT. Its protein product is CASSIGRGLNTEAFF.

The chain recombines TRBV6-6 with TRBJ2-3; 9 bases fit TRBD1. V was pared by 5 bases and J by 2 bases, with 5 bases of the junction left unmatched. Germline V CDR1 and CDR2: MNHNY, SVGAGI (reference sequence). CDR3 length equals 15 residues. The CDR3 DNA follows: TGTGCCAGCAGTACTACAGGGGGCAACACAGATACGCAGTATTTT. Encoded protein: CASSTTGGNTDTQYF.

In the case of this clone: This specimen includes other DNA sequences encoding the same CDR3. The gene calls are TRBV7-3 and TRBJ1-1; no firm D call. Looked up from germline, CDR1 is SGHTA and CDR2 is FQGTGA. There are 13 residues in the CDR3. V was cut by 1 base and J by 0 bases, with 3 bases left in between. CDR3 DNA: TGTGCCAGCAGCTTAAGTATGAACACTGAAGCTTTCTTT. As protein: CASSLSMNTEAFF.

V gene TRBV30 combines with J gene TRBJ2-7, with D uncertain. The V end lost 0 bases, the J end lost 3 bases, and 9 bases lay between the germline ends. CDR1 and CDR2 (germline): GTSNPN, SVGIG (reference sequence). This CDR3 has 13 residues. In DNA, the CDR3 is TGTGCCTGGAGTGTAAGGGTGGGCTACGAGCAGTACTTC. Its translation: CAWSVRVGYEQYF.